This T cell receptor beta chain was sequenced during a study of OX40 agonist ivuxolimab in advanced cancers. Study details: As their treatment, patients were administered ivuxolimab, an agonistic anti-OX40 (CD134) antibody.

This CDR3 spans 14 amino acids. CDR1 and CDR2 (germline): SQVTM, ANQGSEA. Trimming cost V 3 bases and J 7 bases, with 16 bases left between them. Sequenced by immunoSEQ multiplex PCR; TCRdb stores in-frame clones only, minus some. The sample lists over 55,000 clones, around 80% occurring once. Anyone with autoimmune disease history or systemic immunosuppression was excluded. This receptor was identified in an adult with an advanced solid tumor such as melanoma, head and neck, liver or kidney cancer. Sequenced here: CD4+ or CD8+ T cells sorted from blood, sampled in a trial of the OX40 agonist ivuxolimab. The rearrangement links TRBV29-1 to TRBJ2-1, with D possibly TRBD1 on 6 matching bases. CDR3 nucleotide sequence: TGCAGCGTTGAGAGGCAGGGGCCTACGAATGAGCAGTTCTTC. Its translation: CSVERQGPTNEQFF.